These 9 T cell receptor beta chains were sequenced from one sample in a study of T cell repertoires in cytomegalovirus infection. These TCRs' antigens remain unknown. MiXCR, applied by TCRdb to the reads, yields one record per CDR3 protein. There are about 110,000 distinct CDR3 sequences in the sample; less than 30% occur only once, and 81% lies in the top ten. Sequencing was performed on CD8+ T cells from cultured PBMCs, taken from culture after CMV antigen stimulation. These receptors originate from a human donor in good health (CMV status not recorded). Some clones in this sample may be carry-over from other donors' samples.

The table lists this clonotype with many counts. The chain joins TRBV7-9 to TRBJ2-7; D is uncertain. V was trimmed by 5 bases and J by 6 bases, leaving 11 bases between them. Germline-derived CDR1 and CDR2 are SEHNR and FQNEAQ (reference sequence). This CDR3 is built from 12 residues. CDR3 sequence (DNA): TGTGCCAGCAGCCCCGGATCGGGCGAGCAGTACTTC. It specifies CASSPGSGEQYF.

In its sample, this clonotype was seen many times. The chain combines TRBV4-1 with TRBJ2-3; weak D call: TRBD2 (6 bases). The V end was cut by 0 bases, the J end by 5 bases, with 21 bases between. This CDR3 has 18 residues. Germline V gene lookup returns CDR1 MGHRA and CDR2 YSYEKL. CDR3 in amino acids: CASSQDISLGGIGDTQYF. CDR3 nucleotide sequence: TGCGCCAGCAGCCAAGACATCAGCTTGGGAGGTATAGGAGATACGCAGTATTTT.

The chain links TRBV28 to TRBJ1-1, with D unresolved. Germline loops: CDR1 MDHEN, CDR2 SYDVKM. This CDR3 is built from 13 residues. Trimming shortened V by 5 bases and J by 4 bases, and 11 bases separated the two germline ends. CDR3 protein: CASSTLSGTEAFF. The CDR3 DNA follows: TGTGCCAGCAGTACCTTATCGGGCACTGAAGCTTTCTTT.

V usage is TRBV27 and J usage is TRBJ1-1, with D unclear. V lost 7 bases and J 3 bases, leaving 9 bases between the germline ends. This CDR3 comprises 12 residues. Germline V gene sequence: CDR1 MNHEY, CDR2 SMNVEV (reference sequence). The DNA of the CDR3 is TGTGCCAGCATGGGGTGGGACACTGAAGCTTTCTTT. Residues: CASMGWDTEAFF.

This chain links TRBV2 with TRBJ2-5; TRBD2 matches 14 bases. The length of the CDR3 is 20 residues. J gave up 1 base and V 1 base, and 11 bases lay outside the gene matches. Germline lookup yields CDR1 SNHLY and CDR2 FYNNEI. CDR3 DNA sequence: TGTGCCAGCAGTGAAGGCCCCGGACTAGCGGGGGGTACTACCCAAGAGACCCAGTACTTC. It translates to CASSEGPGLAGGTTQETQYF.

This clonotype was recorded many times. The chain uses TRBV27 and TRBJ2-7, with a possible D match to TRBD1 (6 bases). Trimming pared 3 bases from V and 5 bases from J, leaving 11 bases between. Germline V CDR1 and CDR2: MNHEY, SMNVEV (reference sequence). This CDR3 contains 13 residues. The CDR3 region is CASSLGRGDEQYF. The CDR3 DNA reads as TGTGCCAGCAGTTTGGGCAGGGGCGACGAGCAGTACTTC.

This clonotype was detected once. CDR3 loop: CASSYSKGGPDQPQHF. In nucleotides, the CDR3 is TGTGCCAGCAGTTACTCGAAAGGGGGGCCCGATCAGCCCCAGCATTTT. V gene TRBV6-6 combines with J gene TRBJ1-5; TRBD1 might be the D (6 bases). The CDR3 is 16 amino acids. The germline V gene has CDR1 MNHNY and CDR2 SVGAGI (reference sequence). V was pared by 0 bases and J by 5 bases, with 14 bases between.

This clonotype was seen ten or more times. The rearrangement uses TRBV7-9 and TRBJ1-2; D may be TRBD1 (5 bases). V lost 5 bases and J 0 bases, leaving 13 bases between the germline ends. This CDR3 is 15 amino acids long. Germline CDR1 and CDR2: SEHNR and FQNEAQ (reference sequence). CDR3: CASSQTGNANYGYTF. The CDR3 bases are TGTGCCAGCAGCCAAACAGGCAACGCTAACTATGGCTACACCTTC.

The table lists this clonotype with many counts. The rearrangement uses TRBV19 and TRBJ1-1, with a possible D match to TRBD1 (6 bases). The CDR3 runs to 13 residues. Germline V gene lookup returns CDR1 LNHDA and CDR2 SQIVND (reference sequence). Trimming removed 5 bases from V and 6 bases from J, with 13 bases in between. CDR3 DNA: TGTGCCAGTAGTCGGGGGGCTTTGCCTGAAGCTTTCTTT. Its protein product is CASSRGALPEAFF.